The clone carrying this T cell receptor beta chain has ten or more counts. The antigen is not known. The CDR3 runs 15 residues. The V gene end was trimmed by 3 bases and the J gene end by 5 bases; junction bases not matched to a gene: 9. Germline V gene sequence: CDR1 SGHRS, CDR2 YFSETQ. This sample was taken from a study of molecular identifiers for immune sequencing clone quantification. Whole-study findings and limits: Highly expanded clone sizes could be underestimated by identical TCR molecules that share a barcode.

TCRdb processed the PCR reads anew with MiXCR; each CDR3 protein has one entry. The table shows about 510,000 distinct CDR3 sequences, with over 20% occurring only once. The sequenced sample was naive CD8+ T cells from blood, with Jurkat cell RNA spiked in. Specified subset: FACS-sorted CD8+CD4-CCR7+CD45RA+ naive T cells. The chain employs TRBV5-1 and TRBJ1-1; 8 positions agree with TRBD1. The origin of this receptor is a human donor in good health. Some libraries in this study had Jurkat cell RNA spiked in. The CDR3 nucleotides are TGCGCCAGCAGCTCGGGGCCCGGGACAGGAACTGAAGCTTTCTTT. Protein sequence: CASSSGPGTGTEAFF.